This T cell receptor (beta chain) originates from a study of blood T cell repertoires in COVID-19. Study-wide background: Material from acute and convalescent COVID-19 was sourced from the United States, Italy and Spain. T cells, B-cell-depleted T cells, or PBMCs supplied cDNA or gDNA.

The germline V gene encodes CDR1 MRHNA and CDR2 SNTAGT. The CDR3 contains 16 residues. The trim removed 6 bases at V and 2 bases at J, leaving 10 bases unmatched. The protocol was immunoSEQ multiplex PCR, while the TCRdb copy is restricted to in-frame clones and leaves out a portion. The data hold around 250,000 clones, with nearly 90% observed a single time. The TCR originated in a woman between 40 and 55 years old who had recovered from COVID-19. Sequencing was done on a sample of peripheral blood. The J gene is TRBJ2-3, the V gene TRBV6-4; TRBD2 agrees at 8 bases. Here the CDR3 DNA reads TGTGCCAGCAGGGATATACTAGCGGAGATCACAGATACGCAGTATTTT. Protein: CASRDILAEITDTQYF.